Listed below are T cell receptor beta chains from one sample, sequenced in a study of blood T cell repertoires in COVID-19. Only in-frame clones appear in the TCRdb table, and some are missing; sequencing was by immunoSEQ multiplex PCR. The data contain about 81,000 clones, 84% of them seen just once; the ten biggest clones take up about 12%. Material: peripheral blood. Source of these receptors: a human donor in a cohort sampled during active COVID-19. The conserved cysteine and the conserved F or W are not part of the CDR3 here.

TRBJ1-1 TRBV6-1 ASSEGPRVTGFNTEAF
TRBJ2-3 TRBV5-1 ASSGGQPSTDTQY
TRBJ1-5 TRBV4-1 ASSQVGTGGRQPQH
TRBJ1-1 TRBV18 ASSPRGNTEAF
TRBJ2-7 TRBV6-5 AADAPGTGGNEQY
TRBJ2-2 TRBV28 ASSLLAGAGGGELF
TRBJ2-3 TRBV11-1 ASSFTSGGDYTQY
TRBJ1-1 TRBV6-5 ASSYNILAEAF
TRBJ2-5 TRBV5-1 ASSLVVGIGETQY
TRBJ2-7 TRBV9 ASSPGQVPSEQY
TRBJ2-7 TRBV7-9 ASSLAGVYEQY
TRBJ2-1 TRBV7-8 ASSGGGGHEQF
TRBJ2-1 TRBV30 AWSVNTYNEQF
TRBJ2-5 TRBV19 ASSIGFWAETQY
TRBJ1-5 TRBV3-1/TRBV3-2 ASSQAGITQPQH
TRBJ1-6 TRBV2 ASRVGTVENSPLH
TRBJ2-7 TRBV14 ASSQARLSSYEQY
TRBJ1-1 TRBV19 ASSQVGGVF
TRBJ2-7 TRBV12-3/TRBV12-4 ASSLSGYEQY
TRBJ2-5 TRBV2 ASSVYRQETQY
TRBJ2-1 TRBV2 ASRGTSGDEQF
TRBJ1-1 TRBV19 ASSIRGYTNTEAF
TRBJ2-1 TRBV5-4 ASSLGDRPNEQF
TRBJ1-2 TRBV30 AWGGTGIRYAYT
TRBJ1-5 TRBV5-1 ASSETGAGNQPQH
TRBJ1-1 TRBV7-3 ASSLTRDREAF
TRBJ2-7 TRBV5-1 ASSSSGSAGEQY
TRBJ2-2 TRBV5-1 ASSTPTLTGNTGELF
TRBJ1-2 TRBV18 ASSLFGVRYDTTNYGYT
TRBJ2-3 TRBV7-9 ASKARDGRGTDTQY
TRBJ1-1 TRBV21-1 ASSKPTGGTEAF
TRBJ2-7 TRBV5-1 ASSRGADAYEQY
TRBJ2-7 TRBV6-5 ASSYSGSSYEQY